This T cell receptor beta chain is from a study of blood T cell repertoires in COVID-19. With V trimmed by 5 bases and J by 0 bases, 3 bases remained unmatched. Per the germline V gene, CDR1 is WSHSY and CDR2 is SAAADI. This CDR3 has 14 residues. The repertoire was sequenced with immunoSEQ multiplex PCR; TCRdb's copy has only in-frame clones and lacks some. The data hold about 130,000 clones, with about four fifths observed a single time. Participants' reported clinical history set cohort assignment. This clonotype originated in a man over 45 who had recovered from COVID-19. The rearrangement links TRBV10-2 to TRBJ1-2; 7 bases map to TRBD1. The source material was PBMCs or T cells enriched from blood (not recorded which). CDR3 protein: CASSRDSSNYGYTF. The CDR3 DNA reads TGCGCCAGCAGTCGGGACAGCTCTAACTATGGCTACACCTTC.